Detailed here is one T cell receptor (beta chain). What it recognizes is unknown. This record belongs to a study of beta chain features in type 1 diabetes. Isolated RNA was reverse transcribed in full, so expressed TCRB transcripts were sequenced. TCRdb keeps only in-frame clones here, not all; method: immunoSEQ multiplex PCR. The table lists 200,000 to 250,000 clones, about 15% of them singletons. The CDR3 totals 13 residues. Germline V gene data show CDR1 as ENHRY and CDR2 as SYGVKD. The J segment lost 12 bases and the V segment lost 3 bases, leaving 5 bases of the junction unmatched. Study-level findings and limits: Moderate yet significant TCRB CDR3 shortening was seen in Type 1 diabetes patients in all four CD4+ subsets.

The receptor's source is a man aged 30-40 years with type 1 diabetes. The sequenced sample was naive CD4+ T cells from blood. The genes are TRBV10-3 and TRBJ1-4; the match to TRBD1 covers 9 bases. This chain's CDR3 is CAISDPGQGQLFF. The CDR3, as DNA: TGTGCCATCAGTGATCCGGGACAGGGCCAACTGTTTTTT.